This TCR beta chain was retrieved from a study of OX40 agonist ivuxolimab in advanced cancers. Study-wide context: The costimulatory receptor OX40 (CD134) was targeted by ivuxolimab, a fully human IgG2 agonistic monoclonal antibody. Intravenous ivuxolimab was administered to patients every 2 weeks at six dose levels: 0.01, 0.1, 0.3, 1.5, 3 and 10 mg/kg. Among the 50 to 55 dose-escalation patients, about 19 had hepatocellular carcinoma, some 15 melanoma, 9 renal cell carcinoma and 9 head and neck cancer. In the dose-escalation cohort, around four fifths of patients were male, and the mean age was about 55 years, with a range of roughly 23 to 85. Prior anti-PD-1, anti-PD-L1 or anti-CTLA-4 therapy was permitted, and roughly two fifths of dose-escalation patients had received checkpoint inhibitors. Partial responses were achieved by three dose-escalation patients, of whom one had hepatocellular carcinoma and two had cutaneous melanoma. Peripheral TCRbeta sequencing aimed to test whether ivuxolimab altered TCR sequence diversity and caused clonal T-cell expansion. The paper describes the monotherapy dose-escalation part (N = 52 patients) of the phase I trial of ivuxolimab.

Patients with autoimmune disease history or receiving systemic immunosuppression were excluded from the trial. Peripheral blood for TCR sequencing was collected from all dose cohorts at baseline, on cycle 4 day 1, and on cycle 7 day 1. Samples were obtained from an open-label, multicenter, first-in-human phase I dose-escalation trial of ivuxolimab. The trial enrolled adults with locally advanced or metastatic head and neck squamous cell, hepatocellular, melanoma or renal cell carcinoma. CD4+ and CD8+ T cells were sorted separately from peripheral blood before TCR sequencing. Study-level results and caveats: The antigen specificity of the peripheral T cells that underwent clonal expansion was not determined. In partial responders in the 0.1-3.0 mg/kg groups, normalized peripheral clonal expansion was found to be among the lowest, especially among CD8+ T cells. At doses from 0.1 to 3.0 mg/kg, clonal expansion was seen in both CD4+ and CD8+ blood T cells between baseline and week 6. On average, CD8+ T cells showed more expanded clones than CD4+ T cells after ivuxolimab. Low levels of normalized T-cell clonal expansion were also seen in some patients who did not respond.

Remarks on this clone: This receptor's antigen is unknown. The sample holds no much larger clone one base away, and base qualities are not on file.

Genomic DNA was isolated from the sorted cells so that the TCRbeta CDR3 region could be sequenced. TCRbeta CDR3 regions were sequenced using the immunoSEQ Assay. The clones in this table, taken by TCRdb from immuneACCESS, are in-frame only. Not every clone is retained; where verified, under half of the shortfall comes from an unresolved V gene, and the cause of the rest is unknown. The sample includes roughly 64,000 clones, with 75% to 90% observed a single time. Approximately 14% of the sample comes from the top ten. The sequencing here drew on CD4+ or CD8+ T cells sorted from blood, taken in a trial of the OX40 agonist ivuxolimab. The clonotype was recovered from an adult with an advanced solid tumor such as melanoma, head and neck, liver or kidney cancer.

DNA sequence: TGTGCCAGCACCCGGACACTTTCGGCTCCTGGAGCTTTCTTT. It translates to CASTRTLSAPGAFF. Rearrangement joined TRBV13 to TRBJ1-1; TRBD1 could be the D gene, as 5 bases match. From its cysteine to its phenylalanine, the CDR3 spans 14 amino acids. Only the CDR3 part of the read is kept: 42 bases, read in frame from the first base. From a lookup of the germline V gene (reference sequence), CDR1 and CDR2 are PRHDT and FYEKMQ. The junction shows trimming of 7 bases on V and 10 bases on J, plus 22 bases between the germline ends.